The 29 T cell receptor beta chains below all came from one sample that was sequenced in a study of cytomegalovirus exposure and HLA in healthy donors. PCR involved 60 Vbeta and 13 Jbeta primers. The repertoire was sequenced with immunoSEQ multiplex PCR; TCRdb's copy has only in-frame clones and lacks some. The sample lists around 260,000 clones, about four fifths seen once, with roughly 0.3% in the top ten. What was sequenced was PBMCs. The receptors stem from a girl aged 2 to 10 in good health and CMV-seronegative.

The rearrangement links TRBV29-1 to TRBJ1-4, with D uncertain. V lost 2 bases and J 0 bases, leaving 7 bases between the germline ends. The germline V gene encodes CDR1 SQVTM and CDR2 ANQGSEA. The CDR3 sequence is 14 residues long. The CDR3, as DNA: TGCAGCGTTGAAAGTAGTACAACTAATGAAAAACTGTTTTTT. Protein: CSVESSTTNEKLFF.

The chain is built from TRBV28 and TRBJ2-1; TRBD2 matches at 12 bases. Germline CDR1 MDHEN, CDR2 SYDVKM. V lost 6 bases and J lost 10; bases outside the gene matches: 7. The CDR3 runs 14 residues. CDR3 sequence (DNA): TGTGCCAGCAGCCCTCGGACTAGCGGGACAGAGCAGTTCTTC. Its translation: CASSPRTSGTEQFF.

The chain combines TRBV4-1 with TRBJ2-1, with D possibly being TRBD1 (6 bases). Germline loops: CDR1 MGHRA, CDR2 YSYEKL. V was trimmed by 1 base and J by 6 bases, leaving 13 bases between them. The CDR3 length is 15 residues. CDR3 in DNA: TGCGCCAGCAGCCAAGTAAACAGGGATTTCAATGAGCAGTTCTTC. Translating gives CASSQVNRDFNEQFF.

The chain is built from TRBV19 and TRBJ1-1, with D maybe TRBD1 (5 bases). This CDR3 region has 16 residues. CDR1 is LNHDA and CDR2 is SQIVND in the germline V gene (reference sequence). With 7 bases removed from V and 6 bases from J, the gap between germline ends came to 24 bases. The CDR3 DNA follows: TGTGCCAGTATCCCCGGGACTAGGCAGGGTTCGGCTGAAGCTTTCTTT. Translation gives CASIPGTRQGSAEAFF.

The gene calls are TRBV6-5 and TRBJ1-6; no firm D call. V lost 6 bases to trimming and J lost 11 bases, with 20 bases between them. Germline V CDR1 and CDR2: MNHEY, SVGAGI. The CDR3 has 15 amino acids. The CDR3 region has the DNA TGTGCCAGCAGCCCCCTCGGGGTTGTAAAGACACCCCTCCACTTT. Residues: CASSPLGVVKTPLHF.

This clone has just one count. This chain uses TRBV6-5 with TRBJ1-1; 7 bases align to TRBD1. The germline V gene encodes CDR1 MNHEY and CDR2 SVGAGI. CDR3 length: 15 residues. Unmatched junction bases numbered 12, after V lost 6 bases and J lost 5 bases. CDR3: CASRIETGPGTEAFF. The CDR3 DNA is TGTGCCAGCAGGATAGAGACAGGGCCGGGGACTGAAGCTTTCTTT.

CDR3 DNA: TGTGCCAGCAGGTACTTGATTTACAGGGTTAGCTCCTACAATGAGCAGTTCTTC. Translation: CASRYLIYRVSSYNEQFF. The chain carries TRBV2 and TRBJ2-1; tentatively, D is TRBD1 (6 bases). The CDR3 length is 18 residues. Germline values: CDR1 SNHLY, CDR2 FYNNEI. The germline V and J ends were trimmed by 6 bases and 0 bases, with 21 bases remaining between them. The variable domain in full, with the rest retrieved from reference TRBV2 and TRBJ2-1, is EPEVTQTPSHQVTQMGQEVILRCVPISNHLYFYWYRQILGQKVEFLVSFYNNEISEKSEIFDDQFSVERPDGSNFTLKIRSTKLEDSAMYFCASRYLIYRVSSYNEQFFGPGTRLTVL.

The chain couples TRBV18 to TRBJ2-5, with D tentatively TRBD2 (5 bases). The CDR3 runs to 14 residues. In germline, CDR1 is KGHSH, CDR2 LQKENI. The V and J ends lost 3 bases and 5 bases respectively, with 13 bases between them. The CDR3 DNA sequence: TGTGCCAGCTCACCTCAAGAGGGTGGGGAGACCCAGTACTTC. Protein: CASSPQEGGETQYF.

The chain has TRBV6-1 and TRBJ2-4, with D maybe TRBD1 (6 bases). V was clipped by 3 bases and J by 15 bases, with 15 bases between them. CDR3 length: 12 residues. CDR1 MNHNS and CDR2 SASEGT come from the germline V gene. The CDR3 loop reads CASSEGQRAGYF. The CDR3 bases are TGTGCCAGCAGTGAGGGACAAAGGGCTGGGTACTTC.

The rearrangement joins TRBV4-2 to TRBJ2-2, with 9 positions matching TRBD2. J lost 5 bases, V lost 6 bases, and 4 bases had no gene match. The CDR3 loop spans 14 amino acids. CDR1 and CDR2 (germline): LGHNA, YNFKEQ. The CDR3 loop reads CASSPTSGTGELFF. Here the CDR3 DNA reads TGTGCCAGCAGTCCGACTAGCGGAACCGGGGAGCTGTTTTTT.

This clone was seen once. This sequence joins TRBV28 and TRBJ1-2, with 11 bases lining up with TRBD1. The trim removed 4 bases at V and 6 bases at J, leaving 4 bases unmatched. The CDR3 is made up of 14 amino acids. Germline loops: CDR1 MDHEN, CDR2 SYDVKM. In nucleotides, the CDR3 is TGTGCCAGCAGTTGGGAGGGACAGGGGGATGGCTACACCTTC. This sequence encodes CASSWEGQGDGYTF.

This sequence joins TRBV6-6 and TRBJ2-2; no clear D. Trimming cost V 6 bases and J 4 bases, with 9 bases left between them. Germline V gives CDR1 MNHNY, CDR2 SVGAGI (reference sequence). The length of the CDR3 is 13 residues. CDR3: CASSTGGTGELFF. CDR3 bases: TGTGCCAGCAGCACGGGTGGCACCGGGGAGCTGTTTTTT.

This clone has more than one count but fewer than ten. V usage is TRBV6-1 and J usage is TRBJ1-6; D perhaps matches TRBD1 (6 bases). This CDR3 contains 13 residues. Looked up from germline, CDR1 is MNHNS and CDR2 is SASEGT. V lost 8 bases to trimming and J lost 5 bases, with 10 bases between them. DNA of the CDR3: TGTGCCAGCTCCAACAGGGATAATTCACCCCTCCACTTT. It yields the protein CASSNRDNSPLHF.

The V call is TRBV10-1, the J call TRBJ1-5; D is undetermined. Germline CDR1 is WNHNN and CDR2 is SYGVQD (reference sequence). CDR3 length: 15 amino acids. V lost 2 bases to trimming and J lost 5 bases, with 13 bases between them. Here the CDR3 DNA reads TGCGCCAGCAGTGAGGTAGCGAGACGCCATCAGCCCCAGCATTTT. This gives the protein CASSEVARRHQPQHF.

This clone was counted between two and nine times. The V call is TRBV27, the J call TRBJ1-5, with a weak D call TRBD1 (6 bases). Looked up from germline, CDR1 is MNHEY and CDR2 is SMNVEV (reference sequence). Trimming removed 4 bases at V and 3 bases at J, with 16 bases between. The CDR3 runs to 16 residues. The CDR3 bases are TGTGCCAGCAGTTATCGGAGTACAGGGTACAATCAGCCCCAGCATTTT. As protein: CASSYRSTGYNQPQHF.

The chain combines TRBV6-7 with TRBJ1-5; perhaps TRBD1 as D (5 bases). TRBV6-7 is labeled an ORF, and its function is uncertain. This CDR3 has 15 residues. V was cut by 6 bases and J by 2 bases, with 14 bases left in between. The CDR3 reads CASSLGGYGNQPQHF. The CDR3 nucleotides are TGTGCCAGCAGCCTGGGGGGGTATGGCAATCAGCCCCAGCATTTT.

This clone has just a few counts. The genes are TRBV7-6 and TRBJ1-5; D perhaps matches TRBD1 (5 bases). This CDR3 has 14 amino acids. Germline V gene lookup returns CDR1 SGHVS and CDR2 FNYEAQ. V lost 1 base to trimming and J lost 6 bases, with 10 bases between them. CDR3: CASSLGQGGQPQHF. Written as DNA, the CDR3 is TGTGCCAGCAGCTTAGGGCAGGGAGGTCAGCCCCAGCATTTT. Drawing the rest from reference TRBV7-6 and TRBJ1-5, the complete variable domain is GAGVSQSPRYKVTKRGQDVALRCDPISGHVSLYWYRQALGQGPEFLTYFNYEAQQDKSGLPNDRFSAERPEGSISTLTIQRTEQRDSAMYRCASSLGQGGQPQHFGDGTRLSIL.

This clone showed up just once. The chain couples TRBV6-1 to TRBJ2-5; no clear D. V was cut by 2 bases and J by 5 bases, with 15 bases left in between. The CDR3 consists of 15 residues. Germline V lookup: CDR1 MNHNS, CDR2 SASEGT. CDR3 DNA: TGTGCCAGCAGTGAAAATCTTAGGTTGGAGGAGACCCAGTACTTC. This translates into CASSENLRLEETQYF.

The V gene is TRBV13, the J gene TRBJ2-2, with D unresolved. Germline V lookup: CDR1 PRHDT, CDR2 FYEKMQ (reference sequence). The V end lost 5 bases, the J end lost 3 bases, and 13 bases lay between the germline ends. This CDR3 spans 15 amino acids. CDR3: CASSEYSPYTGELFF. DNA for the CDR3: TGTGCCAGCAGCGAGTACTCCCCCTACACCGGGGAGCTGTTTTTT.

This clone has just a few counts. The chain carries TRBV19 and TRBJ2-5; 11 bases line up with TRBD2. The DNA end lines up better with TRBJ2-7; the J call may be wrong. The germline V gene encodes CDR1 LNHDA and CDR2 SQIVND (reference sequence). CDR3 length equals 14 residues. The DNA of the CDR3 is TGTGCCAGTAGATTAGCGGGAGGGAACTACGAGCAGTACTTC. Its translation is CASRLAGGNYEQYF.

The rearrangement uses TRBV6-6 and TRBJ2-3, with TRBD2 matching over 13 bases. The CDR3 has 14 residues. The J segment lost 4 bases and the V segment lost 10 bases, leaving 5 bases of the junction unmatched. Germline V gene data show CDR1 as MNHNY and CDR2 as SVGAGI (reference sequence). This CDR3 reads CATGLAGAADTQYF. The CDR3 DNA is TGTGCCACCGGACTAGCGGGGGCGGCAGATACGCAGTATTTT.

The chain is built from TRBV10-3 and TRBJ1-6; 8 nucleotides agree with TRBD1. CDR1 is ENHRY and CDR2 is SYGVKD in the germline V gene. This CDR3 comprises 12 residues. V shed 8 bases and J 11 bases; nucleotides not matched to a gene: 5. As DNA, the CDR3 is TGTGCCATCTCGACAGGGGAGGCACCCCTCCACTTT. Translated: CAISTGEAPLHF.

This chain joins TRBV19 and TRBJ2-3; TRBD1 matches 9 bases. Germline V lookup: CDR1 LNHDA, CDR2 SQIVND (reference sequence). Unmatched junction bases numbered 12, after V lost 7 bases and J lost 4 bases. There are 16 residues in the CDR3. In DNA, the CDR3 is TGTGCCAGTACAAGATATACAGGGGGCATCGCAGATACGCAGTATTTT. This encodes CASTRYTGGIADTQYF. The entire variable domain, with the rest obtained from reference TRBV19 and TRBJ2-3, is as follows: DGGITQSPKYLFRKEGQNVTLSCEQNLNHDAMYWYRQDPGQGLRLIYYSQIVNDFQKGDIAEGYSVSREKKESFPLTVTSAQKNPTAFYLCASTRYTGGIADTQYFGPGTRLTVL.

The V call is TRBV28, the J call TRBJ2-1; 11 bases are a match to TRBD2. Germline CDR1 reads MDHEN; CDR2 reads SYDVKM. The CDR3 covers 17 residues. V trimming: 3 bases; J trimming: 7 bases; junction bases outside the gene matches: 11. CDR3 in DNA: TGTGCCAGCAGTTTCGTACCCGGGACTAGCGGAAAGAATGAGCAGTTCTTC. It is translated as CASSFVPGTSGKNEQFF.

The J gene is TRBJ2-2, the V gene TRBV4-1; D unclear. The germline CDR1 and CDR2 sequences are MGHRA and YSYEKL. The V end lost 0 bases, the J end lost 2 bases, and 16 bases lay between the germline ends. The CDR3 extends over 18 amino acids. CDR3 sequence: CASSQDRLGLRNTGELFF. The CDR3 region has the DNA TGCGCCAGCAGCCAAGATCGACTCGGCCTGCGAAACACCGGGGAGCTGTTTTTT.

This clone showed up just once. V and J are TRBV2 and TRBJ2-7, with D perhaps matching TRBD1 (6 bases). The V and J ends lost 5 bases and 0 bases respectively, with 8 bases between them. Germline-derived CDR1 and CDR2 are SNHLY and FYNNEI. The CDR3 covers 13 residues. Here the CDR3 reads CASSKGDSYEQYF. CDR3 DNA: TGTGCCAGCAGTAAGGGGGACTCCTACGAGCAGTACTTC.

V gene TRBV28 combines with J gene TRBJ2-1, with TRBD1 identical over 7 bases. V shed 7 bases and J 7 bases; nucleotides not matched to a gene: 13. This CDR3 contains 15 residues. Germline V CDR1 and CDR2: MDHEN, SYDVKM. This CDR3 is CASTPMDRRKNEQFF. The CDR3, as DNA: TGTGCCAGCACCCCAATGGACAGGCGGAAGAATGAGCAGTTCTTC. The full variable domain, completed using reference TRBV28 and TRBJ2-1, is DVKVTQSSRYLVKRTGEKVFLECVQDMDHENMFWYRQDPGLGLRLIYFSYDVKMKEKGDIPEGYSVSREKKERFSLILESASTNQTSMYLCASTPMDRRKNEQFFGPGTRLTVL.

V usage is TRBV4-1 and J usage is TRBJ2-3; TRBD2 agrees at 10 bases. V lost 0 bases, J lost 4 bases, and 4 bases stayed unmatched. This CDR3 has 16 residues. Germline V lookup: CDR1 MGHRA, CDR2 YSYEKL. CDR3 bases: TGCGCCAGCAGCCAAGACGATAGCGGGGGGTCAGATACGCAGTATTTT. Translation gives CASSQDDSGGSDTQYF.

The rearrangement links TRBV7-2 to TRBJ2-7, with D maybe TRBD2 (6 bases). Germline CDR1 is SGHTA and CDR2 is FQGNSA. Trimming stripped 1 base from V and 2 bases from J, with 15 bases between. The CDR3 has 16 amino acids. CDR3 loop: CASSLVEVWGAYEQYF. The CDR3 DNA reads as TGTGCCAGCAGCTTAGTTGAGGTGTGGGGGGCCTACGAGCAGTACTTC.